This T cell receptor beta chain was sequenced for a study of blood T cell repertoires in COVID-19 (dated by TCRdb to 2018 to 2021). Notes on the research overall: Samples from collaborators originated in the United States, Italy and Spain and spanned both the acute and convalescent phases of COVID-19. The prospective study material was composed of cDNA or gDNA derived from T cells, B-cell-depleted T cells, or PBMCs. Deeply sampled blood TCRbeta repertoires from subjects exposed to, actively infected with, or recovered from COVID-19 were included in the dataset. A freely available public database, intended as a resource for researchers studying the immune response to SARS-CoV-2, is where the repertoires were released. Samples were obtained from the ongoing ImmuneRACE study (first 160 participants) and from 1,254 subjects provided by 6 global collaborators. A de-identified subject ID, COVID-19 status, age in years and sex were almost always included in the sample metadata. Where HLA class I and class II types were available, the types were taken from metadata supplied by the sample provider, not from assay-based typing. Beyond this particular receptor, the publication reports: How much clinical and demographic metadata was included differed by source and by participant, and the metadata was provided uncurated.

Each collaborating institution followed its own protocols to collect whole blood in K2EDTA tubes. For TCRbeta analysis, collaborator samples were shipped as frozen whole blood, as isolated PBMCs, or as DNA extracted from either sample type. With regard to this clone: Its antigen target is currently unknown. One base away there is no much larger clone; base qualities are not given.

V is trimmed back by 4 bases and J by 5 bases, and the junction contains 7 bases that no gene match accounts for. Per the germline V gene, SGHDT is the CDR1 and YYEEEE is the CDR2. Its CDR3 holds 15 amino acids, cysteine through phenylalanine. Here the CDR3 DNA is all that survives: 45 bases in frame from base 1. TCRbeta CDR3 regions were amplified from genomic DNA by means of the immunoSEQ Assay, a bias-controlled multiplex PCR. Regarding the original processing steps: The number of nucleated cells in each sample was estimated from the amplification of reference gene primers within the assay. To quantify the absolute abundance of each unique TCRbeta CDR3 rearrangement, sequence reads were collapsed and filtered. For each sample, productive Simpson clonality was calculated as the square root of Simpson's diversity index across productive rearrangements. TCRdb holds this immuneACCESS table with in-frame rearrangements only. Some clones are missing; in checked studies, unresolved V genes explain under half, and the rest has no known cause. V, J and clone size are those of that table, while D and trimming were read from the DNA. The sample table shows 150,000 or so clones, and just over 85% are seen once. Around 8.2% of the sample lies in the top ten.

The clonotype was recovered from a man in his sixties with acute or convalescent COVID-19. The rearrangement combines TRBV5-6 with TRBJ2-1, with 9 bases in between that match TRBD2. The source material was peripheral blood. CDR3 protein: CASSPGLAFDNEQFF. The DNA sequence is TGTGCCAGCAGCCCCGGACTAGCGTTTGACAATGAGCAGTTCTTC.